These T cell receptor beta chains were read from a single sample in a study of control samples from healthy donors and cancer patients. Sequenced by immunoSEQ multiplex PCR; TCRdb stores in-frame clones only, minus some. The data contain 150,000 to 200,000 clones, around 90% of them seen just once; the ten biggest clones take up roughly 1.7%. The specimen sequenced was blood. The source of these receptors is a man between 18 and 35 years old in good health. Each CDR3 is given with its conserved first and last residue. D genes are given only for firm matches. Some rows mark clone size as missing; the rest say once, few, many or name a class of expanded clone.

D gene	V gene	clone size	J gene	CDR3 DNA	CDR3 protein
TRBD1	TRBV7-6	-	TRBJ2-7	TGTGCCAGCAGCCCGGGACAGGGATTTCAGTACTTC	CASSPGQGFQYF
-	TRBV2	-	TRBJ1-4	TGTGCCAGCAGTGATCGACTGTTTAATGAAAAACTGTTTTTT	CASSDRLFNEKLFF
-	TRBV11-2	-	TRBJ2-3	TGTGCCAGCAGCTTAGATCCTAGCTCGGCGCAGTATTTT	CASSLDPSSAQYF
-	TRBV28	-	TRBJ2-3	TGTGCCAGCAGTTTATACCAAATCACAGATACGCAGTATTTT	CASSLYQITDTQYF
-	TRBV29-1	-	TRBJ2-5	TGCAGCGTTGACAGGGAAGAGACCCAGTACTTC	CSVDREETQYF
TRBD1	TRBV7-2	-	TRBJ1-6	TGTGCCAGCACCGTGACAGGGAGAGATTCACCCCTCCACTTT	CASTVTGRDSPLHF
-	TRBV2	-	TRBJ2-7	TGTGCCAGCAGTGTTAGTGGCAGGCTCGAGCAGTACTTC	CASSVSGRLEQYF
-	TRBV27	-	TRBJ2-1	TGTGCCAGCAGGCACCGGTTGGATGAGCAGTTCTTC	CASRHRLDEQFF
-	TRBV19	-	TRBJ1-2	TGTGCCAGTAGTAAGGGGGGGAACTATGGCTACACCTTC	CASSKGGNYGYTF
TRBD1	TRBV27	-	TRBJ1-6	TGTGCCAGCAGTTTAGTTTGGGACAGCGGTTCACCCCTCCACTTT	CASSLVWDSGSPLHF
-	TRBV21-1	-	TRBJ2-1	TGTGCCAGCAGCAAAGGACTAGCAGGCTACAATGAGCAGTTCTTC	CASSKGLAGYNEQFF
TRBD1	TRBV6-2/TRBV6-3	-	TRBJ2-7	TGTGCCAGCAGTTACTCTCGGGACAGGCCCTCCTACGAGCAGTACTTC	CASSYSRDRPSYEQYF
-	TRBV2	-	TRBJ2-5	TGTGCCAGCACCGGGGCCAGTCAAGAGACCCAGTACTTC	CASTGASQETQYF
-	TRBV16	once	TRBJ1-4	TGTGCCAGCAGCCAACCGGCAGGGTGGTTACCTAATGAAAAACTGTTTTTT	CASSQPAGWLPNEKLFF
-	TRBV5-5	-	TRBJ1-4	TGTGCCAGCAGCTTTGTGTCGGACCTTAATGAAAAACTGTTTTTT	CASSFVSDLNEKLFF
TRBD2	TRBV4-2	-	TRBJ2-2	TGTGCCAGCAGTACTCGTGGACTAGCGGAAAACACCGGGGAGCTGTTTTTT	CASSTRGLAENTGELFF